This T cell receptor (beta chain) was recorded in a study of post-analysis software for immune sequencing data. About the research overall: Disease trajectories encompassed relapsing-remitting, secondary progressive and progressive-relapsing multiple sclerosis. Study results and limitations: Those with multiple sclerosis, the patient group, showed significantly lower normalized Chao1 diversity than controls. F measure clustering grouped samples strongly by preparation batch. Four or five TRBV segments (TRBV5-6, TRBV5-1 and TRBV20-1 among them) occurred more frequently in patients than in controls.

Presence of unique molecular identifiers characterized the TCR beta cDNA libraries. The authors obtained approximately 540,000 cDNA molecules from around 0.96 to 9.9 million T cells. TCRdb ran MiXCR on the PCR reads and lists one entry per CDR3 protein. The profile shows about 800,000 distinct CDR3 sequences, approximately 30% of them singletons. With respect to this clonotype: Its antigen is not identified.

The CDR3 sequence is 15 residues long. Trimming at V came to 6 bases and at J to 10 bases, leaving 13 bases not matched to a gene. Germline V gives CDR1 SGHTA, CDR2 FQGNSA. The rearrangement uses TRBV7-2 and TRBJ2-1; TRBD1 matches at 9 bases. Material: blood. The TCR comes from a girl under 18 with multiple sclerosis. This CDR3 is CASRGTGSVLGEQFF. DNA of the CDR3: TGTGCCAGCAGAGGGACAGGGTCCGTCCTAGGGGAGCAGTTCTTC. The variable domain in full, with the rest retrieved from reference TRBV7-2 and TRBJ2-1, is GAGVSQSPSNKVTEKGKDVELRCDPISGHTALYWYRQSLGQGLEFLIYFQGNSAPDKSGLPSDRFSAERTGGSVSTLTIQRTQQEDSAVYLCASRGTGSVLGEQFFGPGTRLTVL.